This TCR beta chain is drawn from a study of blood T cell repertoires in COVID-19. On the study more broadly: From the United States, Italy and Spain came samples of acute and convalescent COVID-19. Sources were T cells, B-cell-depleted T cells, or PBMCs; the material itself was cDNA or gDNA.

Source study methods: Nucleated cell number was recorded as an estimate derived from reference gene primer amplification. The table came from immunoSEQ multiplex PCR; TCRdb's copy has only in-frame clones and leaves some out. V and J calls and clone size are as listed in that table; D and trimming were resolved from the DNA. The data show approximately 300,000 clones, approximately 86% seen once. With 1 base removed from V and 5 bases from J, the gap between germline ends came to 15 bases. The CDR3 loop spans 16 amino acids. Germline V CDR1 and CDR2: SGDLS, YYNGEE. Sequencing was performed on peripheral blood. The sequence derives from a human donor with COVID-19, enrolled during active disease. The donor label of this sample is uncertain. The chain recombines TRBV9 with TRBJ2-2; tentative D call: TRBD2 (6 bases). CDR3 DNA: TGTGCCAGCAGCGTATTGTGGGACTCGCCAACCGGGGAGCTGTTTTTT. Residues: CASSVLWDSPTGELFF.